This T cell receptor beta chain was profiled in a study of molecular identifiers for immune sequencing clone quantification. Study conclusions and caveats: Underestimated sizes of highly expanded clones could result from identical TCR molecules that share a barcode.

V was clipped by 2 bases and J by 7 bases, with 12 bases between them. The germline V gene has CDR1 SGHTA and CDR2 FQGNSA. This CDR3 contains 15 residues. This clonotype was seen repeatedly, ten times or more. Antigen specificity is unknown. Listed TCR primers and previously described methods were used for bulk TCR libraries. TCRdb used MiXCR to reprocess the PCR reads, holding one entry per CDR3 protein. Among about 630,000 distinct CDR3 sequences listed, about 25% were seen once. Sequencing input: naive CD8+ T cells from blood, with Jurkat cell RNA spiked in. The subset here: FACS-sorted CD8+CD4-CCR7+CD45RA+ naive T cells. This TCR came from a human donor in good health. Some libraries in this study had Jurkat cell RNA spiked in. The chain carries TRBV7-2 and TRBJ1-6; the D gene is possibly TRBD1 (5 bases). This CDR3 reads CASSLTRDSNSPLHF. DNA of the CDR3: TGTGCCAGCAGCTTAACCCGCGACAGCAATTCACCCCTCCACTTT.